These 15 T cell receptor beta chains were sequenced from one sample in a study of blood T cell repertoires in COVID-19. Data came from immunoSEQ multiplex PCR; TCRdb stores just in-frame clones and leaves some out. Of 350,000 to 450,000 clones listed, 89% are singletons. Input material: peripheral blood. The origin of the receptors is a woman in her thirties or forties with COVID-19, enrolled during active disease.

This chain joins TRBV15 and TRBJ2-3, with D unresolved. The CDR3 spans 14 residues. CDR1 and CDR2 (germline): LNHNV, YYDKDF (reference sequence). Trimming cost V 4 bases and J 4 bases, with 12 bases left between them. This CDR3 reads CATSKEVLSDTQYF. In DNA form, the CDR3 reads TGTGCCACCAGCAAAGAGGTTCTATCAGATACGCAGTATTTT.

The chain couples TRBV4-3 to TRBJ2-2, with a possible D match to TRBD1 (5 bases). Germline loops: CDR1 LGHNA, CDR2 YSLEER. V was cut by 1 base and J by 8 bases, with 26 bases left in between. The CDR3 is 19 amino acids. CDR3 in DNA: TGCGCCAGCAGCCAAGTTAAACCAGGATGGCAGGGAAATTCAGGGGAGCTGTTTTTT. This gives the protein CASSQVKPGWQGNSGELFF.

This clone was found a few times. The CDR3: CASSTSVQGIRDEQFF. The CDR3 nucleotides are TGTGCCAGCAGCACCTCCGTACAGGGTATAAGGGATGAGCAGTTCTTC. The genes are TRBV28 and TRBJ2-1; weak D call: TRBD1 (6 bases). Germline V CDR1 and CDR2: MDHEN, SYDVKM. The CDR3 totals 16 residues. V was cut by 6 bases and J by 8 bases, with 23 bases left in between.

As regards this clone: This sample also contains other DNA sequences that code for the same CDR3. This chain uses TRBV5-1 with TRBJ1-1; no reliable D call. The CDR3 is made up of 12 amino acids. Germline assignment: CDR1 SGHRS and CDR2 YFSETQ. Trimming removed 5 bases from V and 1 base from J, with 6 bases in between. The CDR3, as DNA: TGCGCCAGCAGGGAGGGGAACACTGAAGCTTTCTTT. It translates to CASREGNTEAFF.

This CDR3 is CASSEGTGGEVFDGYTF. The DNA of the CDR3 is TGCGCCAGCAGTGAGGGGACAGGAGGGGAGGTATTCGATGGCTACACCTTC. V and J are TRBV10-2 and TRBJ1-2; 8 nucleotides align to TRBD1. This CDR3 region has 17 residues. In germline, CDR1 is WSHSY, CDR2 SAAADI. With V trimmed by 2 bases and J by 6 bases, 14 bases remained unmatched.

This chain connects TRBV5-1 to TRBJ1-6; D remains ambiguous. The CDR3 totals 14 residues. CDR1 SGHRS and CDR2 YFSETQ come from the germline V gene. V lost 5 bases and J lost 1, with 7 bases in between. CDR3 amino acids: CASRPQSYNSPLHF. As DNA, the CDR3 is TGCGCCAGCAGACCTCAGTCCTATAATTCACCCCTCCACTTT.

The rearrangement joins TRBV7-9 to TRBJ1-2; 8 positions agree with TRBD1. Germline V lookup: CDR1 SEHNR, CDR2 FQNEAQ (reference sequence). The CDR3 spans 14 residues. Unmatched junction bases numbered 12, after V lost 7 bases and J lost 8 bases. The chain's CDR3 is CASTEPRTGNGYTF. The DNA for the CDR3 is TGTGCCAGCACCGAACCCCGGACAGGGAACGGCTACACCTTC.

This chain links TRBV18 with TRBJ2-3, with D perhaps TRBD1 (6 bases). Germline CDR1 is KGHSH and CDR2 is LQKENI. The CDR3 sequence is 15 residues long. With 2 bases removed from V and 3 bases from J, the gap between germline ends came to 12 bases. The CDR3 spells CASSPSRGWTDTQYF. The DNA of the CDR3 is TGTGCCAGCTCACCATCTAGGGGGTGGACAGATACGCAGTATTTT.

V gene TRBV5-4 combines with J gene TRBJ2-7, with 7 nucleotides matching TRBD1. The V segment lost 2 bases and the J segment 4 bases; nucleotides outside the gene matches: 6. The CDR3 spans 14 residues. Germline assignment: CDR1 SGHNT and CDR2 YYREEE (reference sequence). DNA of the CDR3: TGTGCCAGCAGCTTCGAGGGGGCGAGGTACGAGCAGTACTTC. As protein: CASSFEGARYEQYF. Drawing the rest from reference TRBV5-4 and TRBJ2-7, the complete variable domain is ETGVTQSPTHLIKTRGQQVTLRCSSQSGHNTVSWYQQALGQGPQFIFQYYREEENGRGNFPPRFSGLQFPNYSSELNVNALELDDSALYLCASSFEGARYEQYFGPGTRLTVT.

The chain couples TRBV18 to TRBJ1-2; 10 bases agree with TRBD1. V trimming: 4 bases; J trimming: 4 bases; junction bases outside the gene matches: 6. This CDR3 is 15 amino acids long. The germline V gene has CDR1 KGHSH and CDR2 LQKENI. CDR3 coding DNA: TGTGCCAGCTCACTTGACAGGGGGCTGGGCTATGGCTACACCTTC. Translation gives CASSLDRGLGYGYTF. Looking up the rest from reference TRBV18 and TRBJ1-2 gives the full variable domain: NAGVMQNPRHLVRRRGQEARLRCSPMKGHSHVYWYRQLPEEGLKFMVYLQKENIIDESGMPKERFSAEFPKEGPSILRIQQVVRGDSAAYFCASSLDRGLGYGYTFGSGTRLTVV.

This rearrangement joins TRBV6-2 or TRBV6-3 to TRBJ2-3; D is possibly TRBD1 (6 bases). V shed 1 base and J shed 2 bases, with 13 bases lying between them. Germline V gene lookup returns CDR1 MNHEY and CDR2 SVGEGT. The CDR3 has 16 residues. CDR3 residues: CASSYFRGTHTDTQYF. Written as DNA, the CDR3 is TGTGCCAGCAGTTACTTTAGAGGGACACACACAGATACGCAGTATTTT.

The CDR3 nucleotides are TGTGCCAGCAGTTTATGGGGCCCAACAGGGTCTAACTATGGCTACACCTTC. The encoded protein is CASSLWGPTGSNYGYTF. The chain recombines TRBV28 with TRBJ1-2, with D tentatively TRBD1 (6 bases). The CDR3 contains 17 residues. The germline gives CDR1 MDHEN, CDR2 SYDVKM. V was shortened by 0 bases and J by 0 bases, with 14 bases between the two germline ends.

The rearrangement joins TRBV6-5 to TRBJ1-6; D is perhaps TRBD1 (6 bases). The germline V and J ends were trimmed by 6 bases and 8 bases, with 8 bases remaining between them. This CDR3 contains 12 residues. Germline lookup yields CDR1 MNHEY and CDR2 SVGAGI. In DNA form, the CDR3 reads TGTGCCAGCAGAACAGGGTATTCACCCCTCCACTTT. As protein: CASRTGYSPLHF.

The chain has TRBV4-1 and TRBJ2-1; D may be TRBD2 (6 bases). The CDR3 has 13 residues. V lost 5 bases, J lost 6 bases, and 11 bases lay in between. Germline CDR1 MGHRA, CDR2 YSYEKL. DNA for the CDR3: TGCGCCAGCAGCGGGCTAGCGAGCAATGAGCAGTTCTTC. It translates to CASSGLASNEQFF.

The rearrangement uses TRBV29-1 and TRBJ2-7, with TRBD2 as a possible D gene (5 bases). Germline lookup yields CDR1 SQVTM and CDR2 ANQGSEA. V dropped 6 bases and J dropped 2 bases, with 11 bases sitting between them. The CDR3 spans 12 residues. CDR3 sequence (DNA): TGCAGCGTACTAGAGGGTCCCTACGAGCAGTACTTC. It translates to CSVLEGPYEQYF.